This T cell receptor (beta chain) originates from a study of cytotoxic CD8 clonotypes in ibrutinib-treated CLL. Broader study findings: Baseline clonality exceeded age-matched healthy donors and tracked circulating CD8+ T-cell counts.

TCR beta libraries used around 2.2 micrograms of genomic DNA from cryopreserved PBMCs. As for this clone: What it recognizes is unknown.

Germline V gives CDR1 SGHTA, CDR2 FQGNSA. The CDR3 extends over 13 amino acids. With 3 bases removed from V and 6 bases from J, the gap between germline ends came to 10 bases. The table came from immunoSEQ multiplex PCR; TCRdb's copy has only in-frame clones and leaves some out. This sample carries some 200,000 clones, about 72% of them seen once, and the ten largest clones take 13%. V is TRBV7-2 and J is TRBJ2-3; no definite D call. Sequences were derived from PBMCs, sampled after 24 months of ibrutinib treatment. The TCR sequence derives from a human donor with chronic lymphocytic leukemia. In DNA, the CDR3 is TGTGCCAGCAGCTTCCAGATGTGGGATACGCAGTATTTT. Protein sequence: CASSFQMWDTQYF.